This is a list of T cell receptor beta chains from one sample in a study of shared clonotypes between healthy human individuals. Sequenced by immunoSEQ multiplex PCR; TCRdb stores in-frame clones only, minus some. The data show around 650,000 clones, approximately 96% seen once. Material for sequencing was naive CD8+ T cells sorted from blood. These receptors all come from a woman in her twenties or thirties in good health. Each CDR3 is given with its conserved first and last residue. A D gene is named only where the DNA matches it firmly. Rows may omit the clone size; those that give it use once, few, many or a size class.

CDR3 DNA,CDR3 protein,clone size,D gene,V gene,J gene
TGTGCCAGCAGGGGACTAGCGGGGGCCCTCAACGAGCAGTACTTC,CASRGLAGALNEQYF,-,TRBD2,TRBV7-9,TRBJ2-7
TGCGCCAGCAGCCAAGGGGGACAGGGAATTTCGGATGAGCAGTTCTTC,CASSQGGQGISDEQFF,-,TRBD1,TRBV4-1,TRBJ2-1
TGTGCCAGCAGCGAAGACCCGACCTACGAGCAGTACTTC,CASSEDPTYEQYF,-,-,TRBV7-9,TRBJ2-7
TGTGCCAGCAGTGGAGAAGGGCTCTCAGAATCACCCCTCCACTTT,CASSGEGLSESPLHF,-,-,TRBV2,TRBJ1-6
TGTGCCAGCAGCTTGGCCCTGGACGAGAACACCGGGGAGCTGTTTTTT,CASSLALDENTGELFF,-,-,TRBV5-4,TRBJ2-2
TGTGCCAGTAGCTCGACAGGAGCAAGCAATCAGCCCCAGCATTTT,CASSSTGASNQPQHF,-,-,TRBV19,TRBJ1-5
TGTGCCAGCAGCCACCAACTGGGGGGCGGGAGTGTCACCGGGGAGCTGTTTTTT,CASSHQLGGGSVTGELFF,-,-,TRBV13,TRBJ2-2
TGTGCCAGCAGCCCCCATCTGGGTTACGAGCAGTACTTC,CASSPHLGYEQYF,once,-,TRBV5-6,TRBJ2-7
TGTGCCACCAGAGCAGGGGTTGGTCAGCCCCAGCATTTT,CATRAGVGQPQHF,-,-,TRBV15,TRBJ1-5
TGTGCCAGCAGTTACTCCAAGACAGGCTCAGAGACCCAGTACTTC,CASSYSKTGSETQYF,once,-,TRBV6-6,TRBJ2-5
TGTGCCAGCAGCTTAGGGAATCAGCCCCAGCATTTT,CASSLGNQPQHF,-,-,TRBV13,TRBJ1-5
TGTGCCAGCACCTGGACAGGGTCGGACACTGAAGCTTTCTTT,CASTWTGSDTEAFF,-,TRBD1,TRBV27,TRBJ1-1
TGTGCCAGCAGTTTATGGGTTAACAATGAGCAGTTCTTC,CASSLWVNNEQFF,-,-,TRBV27,TRBJ2-1
TGCGCCAGCAGCCAACCCGGGATCACAGATACGCAGTATTTT,CASSQPGITDTQYF,-,-,TRBV4-1,TRBJ2-3
TGTGCCAGCAGCCTTGCGGGTCCGAACACTGAAGCTTTCTTT,CASSLAGPNTEAFF,-,-,TRBV5-6,TRBJ1-1
TGTGCCAGCAGTTTATGGGGTCGGGGGGGCGCATCAGAAGAGCAGTACTTC,CASSLWGRGGASEEQYF,-,TRBD2,TRBV28,TRBJ2-7
TGTGCCAGCAGCTTAGCCACCGTGGGAGGGATCGATCTTTACGAGCAGTACTTC,CASSLATVGGIDLYEQYF,-,TRBD2,TRBV13,TRBJ2-7
TGTGCCAGCTCACTAGGCCTTTCGCAGGACCTTAACTATGGCTACACCTTC,CASSLGLSQDLNYGYTF,-,-,TRBV18,TRBJ1-2
TGCGCCAGCAGCCAAGGAGCTAGCGGGATATACGAGCAGTACTTC,CASSQGASGIYEQYF,-,TRBD2,TRBV4-1,TRBJ2-7
TGTGCCAGCAGCGCGGCAGGGGCAGGCGGCCACAATGAGCAGTTCTTC,CASSAAGAGGHNEQFF,-,-,TRBV9,TRBJ2-1
TGTGCCAGTAGTATGGGACAGGGGTCCAACGAGCAGTACTTC,CASSMGQGSNEQYF,-,TRBD1,TRBV19,TRBJ2-7
TGTGCCAGCAGCGCCGCCGGGACAGGGAGCTACGAGCAGTACTTC,CASSAAGTGSYEQYF,-,TRBD1,TRBV5-8,TRBJ2-7
TGCGCCAGCAGCCAAGAATATGAAAAACTGTTTTTT,CASSQEYEKLFF,once,-,TRBV4-1,TRBJ1-4
TGTGCCAGCAGTCCCACGGCGGGAGATACAGATACGCAGTATTTT,CASSPTAGDTDTQYF,-,TRBD2,TRBV6-5,TRBJ2-3